This is a list of T cell receptor beta chains from one sample in a study of lymphopenia after photon versus proton radiotherapy. TCRdb's copy holds only in-frame clones and misses some; the assay was immunoSEQ multiplex PCR. The repertoire has under 80,000 clones, 75% to 90% of them found once; the top ten carry about 2%. Material: peripheral blood, obtained from a patient treated with photon-based radiotherapy. The receptor set was obtained from a man aged 40-49 years with gastric cancer. CDR3s include the opening cysteine and the closing phenylalanine or tryptophan. D genes are given only for firm matches. For some rows the clone size is stated as once, few or many, or as a class when expanded; others skip it.

j_gene | v_gene | d_gene | abundance | CDR3nt | CDR3aa
TRBJ1-6 | TRBV5-5 | . | . | TGTGCCAGCAGCTTGGTCGGGGACAATTCACCCCTCCACTTT | CASSLVGDNSPLHF
TRBJ1-2 | TRBV10-3 | . | . | TGTGCCATCAGGGACCTTAAAACTAACTATGGCTACACCTTC | CAIRDLKTNYGYTF
TRBJ1-3 | TRBV6-1 | . | . | TGTGCCTCACGGGCGCTGGGAAACACCATATATTTT | CASRALGNTIYF
TRBJ1-2 | TRBV6-5 | TRBD1 | . | TGTGCCAGCTCCTCCTCGGGACAGAACTATGGCTACACCTTC | CASSSSGQNYGYTF
TRBJ1-4 | TRBV7-6 | . | . | TGTGCCAGCAGCTTGAGAGGAATCGGGGGGAATGAAAAACTGTTTTTT | CASSLRGIGGNEKLFF
TRBJ2-1 | TRBV4-2 | TRBD2 | . | TGTGCCAGCAGCCTTATTCTAGCGGGGGGCCCAGAGGAGCAGTTCTTC | CASSLILAGGPEEQFF
TRBJ2-2 | TRBV5-4 | . | . | TGTGCCAGCAGCGAGGGCCCTAACACCGGGGAGCTGTTTTTT | CASSEGPNTGELFF
TRBJ2-7 | TRBV15 | . | once | TGTGCCACCAGTCCTCCCACCGCAGCCTACGAGCAGTACTTC | CATSPPTAAYEQYF
TRBJ1-6 | TRBV19 | TRBD1 | . | TGTGCCACCTCAATCAGCCTGAGGACAGGTAGCTCACCCCTCCACTTT | CATSISLRTGSSPLHF
TRBJ2-7 | TRBV11-2 | . | . | TGTGCCAGCAGCTTAGAGAAAGTTTACGAGCAGTACTTC | CASSLEKVYEQYF
TRBJ2-3 | TRBV19 | . | . | TGTGCCAGTAGTCGACGGGAAGTATATTTGTCAGATACGCAGTATTTT | CASSRREVYLSDTQYF
TRBJ1-4 | TRBV4-1 | TRBD1 | . | TGCGCCAGCAGCTATTCCACAGGGGGCGATGAAAAACTGTTTTTT | CASSYSTGGDEKLFF
TRBJ1-2 | TRBV27 | . | . | TGTGCCAGCAGTTTATTGCGGGCTAACTATGGCTACACCTTC | CASSLLRANYGYTF
TRBJ1-1 | TRBV18 | TRBD1 | once | TGTGCCAGCTCGCCCCGACAGGGTATAACTGAAGCTTTCTTT | CASSPRQGITEAFF
TRBJ2-3 | TRBV7-3 | . | . | TGTGCCAGCAGCCTACCGGATAGCACAGATACGCAGTATTTT | CASSLPDSTDTQYF
TRBJ1-1 | TRBV19 | . | once | TGTGCCAGTTACGCAGGGGTGGTGACGAACACTGAAGCTTTCTTT | CASYAGVVTNTEAFF
TRBJ2-1 | TRBV12-5 | TRBD2 | . | TGTGCTAGTGGTTTGGGACGGAGCGGGGGGACTGTACAGGAGCAGTTCTTC | CASGLGRSGGTVQEQFF
TRBJ2-1 | TRBV30 | . | . | TGTGCCTGGAGGGCTGTCGGTGAGCAGTTCTTC | CAWRAVGEQFF
TRBJ2-1 | TRBV6-5 | TRBD2 | . | TGTGCCAGCAGCCCGACTAGCGGGGGTAAAAATGAGCAGTTCTTC | CASSPTSGGKNEQFF
TRBJ1-1 | TRBV6-5 | . | . | TGTGCCAGCGGTGAGACAGTTAGGACTGAAGCTTTCTTT | CASGETVRTEAFF
TRBJ2-1 | TRBV6-6 | . | . | TGTGCCAGCAGTTACGGGCGGGGCCCTAAAAATGAGCAGTTCTTC | CASSYGRGPKNEQFF
TRBJ2-2 | TRBV5-1 | . | . | TGCGCCAGCAGCTTGGATAATGGCGCCGGGGAGCTGTTTTTT | CASSLDNGAGELFF
TRBJ1-5 | TRBV30 | TRBD1 | . | TGTGCCTGGAAATCGGGACAGGGCCATCAGCCCCAGCATTTT | CAWKSGQGHQPQHF
TRBJ1-4 | TRBV7-2 | . | . | TGTGCCAGCAGCTTAGTGGGAAGGGGTGGTGAAAAACTGTTTTTT | CASSLVGRGGEKLFF
TRBJ1-5 | TRBV7-2 | . | . | TGTGCCAGCAGCTTAGTTTCAGGGTCAGGACTTAGCAATCAGCCCCAGCATTTT | CASSLVSGSGLSNQPQHF
TRBJ1-5 | TRBV11-2 | . | . | TGTGCCAGCAGCCCCAGCGGGGGCCGATATAGCAATCAGCCCCAGCATTTT | CASSPSGGRYSNQPQHF
TRBJ2-5 | TRBV25-1 | . | . | TGTGCCAGCAGCGACAGAATCTCGGACAGAGGGGCCCAGTACTTC | CASSDRISDRGAQYF
TRBJ2-2 | TRBV5-1 | . | few | TGCGCCAGCACCACCACATACACCGGGGAGCTGTTTTTT | CASTTTYTGELFF
TRBJ1-3 | TRBV19 | . | once | TGTGCCAGTAGTCCAGGAGGTTGGGAAGGAAACACCATATATTTT | CASSPGGWEGNTIYF